This T cell receptor (beta chain) was captured by sequencing in a study of blood T cell repertoires in COVID-19. The wider study: COVID-19 samples from acute and convalescent phases originated in the United States, Italy and Spain. From T cells, B-cell-depleted T cells, or PBMCs came the material, which was cDNA or gDNA.

J gave up 6 bases and V 2 bases, and 6 bases lay outside the gene matches. The germline CDR1 and CDR2 sequences are MNHNS and SASEGT. The CDR3 is 16 residues long. Per the original methods: Reference gene primer amplification gave estimated nucleated cell counts. Method: immunoSEQ multiplex PCR; TCRdb's copy keeps in-frame clones and lacks some. The DNA was the basis for D and trimming; V, J and clone size are from that table. This sample yields 200,000 to 300,000 clones, of which around 90% are seen a single time; around 0.67% belongs to the top ten. This receptor was obtained from a human donor in a cohort sampled during active COVID-19. The sample was peripheral blood. The chain recombines TRBV6-1 with TRBJ2-3; 12 nucleotides match TRBD1. CDR3: CASSEQGQGAGDTQYF. Here the CDR3 DNA reads TGTGCCAGCAGTGAACAGGGACAGGGGGCGGGTGATACGCAGTATTTT.